The sequence of this T cell receptor (beta chain) was determined in a study of blood T cell repertoires in COVID-19. Profiled with immunoSEQ multiplex PCR; TCRdb holds only in-frame clones, not every one. The sample contains a few hundred thousand clones, more than 75% of which appear only once. Trimming pared 3 bases from V and 5 bases from J, leaving 10 bases between. CDR3 length: 12 residues. The germline gives CDR1 SQVTM, CDR2 ANQGSEA. The V and J genes are TRBV29-1 and TRBJ2-5; the D gene is possibly TRBD1 (5 bases). The specimen sequenced was peripheral blood. The TCR comes from a man in his fifties who had recovered from COVID-19. Here the CDR3 reads CSVDREIETQYF. The CDR3 coding sequence is TGCAGCGTTGACAGGGAAATCGAGACCCAGTACTTC.